The next 23 T cell receptor beta chains were all read from a single sample in a study of T-cell reconstitution after alpha-beta-depleted transplantation in children (TCRdb year 2016). The method behind the library was PCR. Sequencing was carried out with an Illumina HiSeq 2500. Molecular barcoding was employed in the preparation of TCR libraries, with unique molecular identifiers being used to normalize TCRbeta repertoire quantification. TCRdb handled the public reads itself, with Q25 trimming in fastp and clone calling in MiXCR, and kept productive beta chains. Entries are consolidated by CDR3 protein sequence, retaining the most common genes and DNA. Counted in this sample were hundreds of thousands of distinct CDR3 sequences; 10% to 13% of them appeared once. The ten largest clones take up around 2% of the sample. This specimen's treatment or condition label, per the study, means: allogeneic hematopoietic cell transplantation with graft depleted of TCRalphabeta T cells and CD19 B cells.

The sample was PBMCs, taken before TCRalphabeta/CD19-depleted stem cell transplant. The receptors derive from a child aged 2-15 years with inherited bone marrow failure, due to receive a stem cell transplant.

This clonotype came up a few times. A much larger clone is a single base away; this may be a read error. This chain links TRBV25-1 with TRBJ2-5; D is ambiguous. The V gene lost 6 bases and the J gene lost 0 bases, with 2 bases spanning the gap. Looked up from germline, CDR1 is MGHDK and CDR2 is SYGVNS. The CDR3 is 11 amino acids. The CDR3 DNA follows: TGTGCCAGCAGGGACCAAGAGACCCAGTACTTC. The encoded protein is CASRDQETQYF.

Worth noting for this clonotype: A read error is possible here, since a much larger clone lies one base away. This chain joins TRBV3-1 and TRBJ2-3, with 7 bases identical to TRBD2. Germline values: CDR1 LGHDT, CDR2 YNNKEL (reference sequence). This CDR3 has 15 amino acids. J was trimmed by 5 bases and V by 4 bases; bases with no gene match: 9. CDR3 DNA sequence: TGTGCCAGCAGCCCATCACGCGGGAGCGGAGATACGCAGTATTTT. Translating gives CASSPSRGSGDTQYF.

This clonotype was observed at least ten times. The gene calls are TRBV7-2 and TRBJ2-1, with D unresolved. Trimming took 2 bases from V and 5 from J, leaving 7 bases between them. The CDR3 length is 13 residues. The V gene's germline CDR1 is SGHTA and CDR2 FQGNSA. The CDR3 region has the DNA TGTGCCAGCAGCTTAAGATACGACAATGAGCAGTTCTTC. Translation: CASSLRYDNEQFF.

The sample holds many counts of this clonotype. V is TRBV6-1 and J is TRBJ1-4, with D hard to call. Germline-derived CDR1 and CDR2 are MNHNS and SASEGT. The CDR3 is made up of 17 amino acids. V lost 2 bases and J lost 5, with 18 bases in between. The CDR3 DNA sequence: TGTGCCAGCAGTGAATTCTTTTTGTTGACCTCAAATGAAAAACTGTTTTTT. Its translation: CASSEFFLLTSNEKLFF.

V and J are TRBV18 and TRBJ1-6; 9 bases line up with TRBD1. This CDR3 is 16 amino acids long. The germline V gene encodes CDR1 KGHSH and CDR2 LQKENI. V gave up 4 bases and J gave up 8 bases; unmatched junction bases: 9. CDR3 DNA sequence: TGTGCCAGCTCACGAACCCCGGGACAGGGAGATTCACCCCTCCACTTT. Its translation: CASSRTPGQGDSPLHF.

This clonotype was detected many times. The V and J genes are TRBV27 and TRBJ2-5; a weak D match, TRBD1 (8 bases). Germline V CDR1 and CDR2: MNHEY, SMNVEV (reference sequence). This CDR3 is built from 16 residues. Deletions cut 5 bases from V and 1 base from J, with 17 bases between. The CDR3 DNA reads TGTGCCAGCAGTCAACGGACAGGGAGGGCCCAAGAGACCCAGTACTTC. It is translated as CASSQRTGRAQETQYF.

This clonotype turned up a few times. V usage is TRBV12-3 or TRBV12-4 and J usage is TRBJ2-3; 7 bases fit TRBD2. The CDR3 covers 17 residues. Trimming cost V 5 bases and J 5 bases; bases outside gene matches: 16. Here the CDR3 DNA reads TGTGCCAGCAGTGATCGTAAGGTAGCGGGTCGCATAGATACGCAGTATTTT. Its translation is CASSDRKVAGRIDTQYF.

In regard to this clonotype: Given a much more abundant clone one base away, this may be a read error. The J gene is TRBJ2-5, the V gene TRBV12-3 or TRBV12-4; D may correspond to TRBD1 or TRBD2 (5 bases each). Between the trimmed V and J ends, which lost 5 bases and 0 bases, there was a span of 16 bases. CDR3 size: 16 residues. CDR3 nucleotide sequence: TGTGCCAGCAGTCCTTCAGGGACGTGGTACCAAGAGACCCAGTACTTC. Protein product: CASSPSGTWYQETQYF.

Many counts were recorded for this clonotype. The V and J genes are TRBV20-1 and TRBJ2-1; 9 bases fit TRBD2. Germline values: CDR1 DFQATT, CDR2 SNEGSKA (reference sequence). CDR3 length: 15 amino acids. The V and J ends lost 6 bases and 4 bases, in that order; junction bases with no gene match: 10. This CDR3 is CSAGGLAGPYNEQFF. In DNA, the CDR3 is TGCAGTGCCGGAGGTCTAGCGGGACCTTACAATGAGCAGTTCTTC.

This clonotype has just a few counts. The chain couples TRBV20-1 to TRBJ1-1; D is possibly TRBD1 (5 bases). The CDR3 loop spans 16 amino acids. Germline values: CDR1 DFQATT, CDR2 SNEGSKA (reference sequence). V was clipped by 1 base and J by 0 bases, with 15 bases between them. The chain's CDR3 is CSARVYSVRVNTEAFF. The CDR3 DNA is TGCAGTGCTAGAGTATATTCGGTCAGGGTGAACACTGAAGCTTTCTTT.

This clonotype was detected ten times or more. This chain links TRBV7-2 with TRBJ2-5, with no clear D. The CDR3 runs 13 residues. Trimming cost V 3 bases and J 2 bases, with 7 bases left between them. Germline loops: CDR1 SGHTA, CDR2 FQGNSA. The CDR3 reads CASSFFYQETQYF. The CDR3 DNA is TGTGCCAGCAGCTTCTTTTATCAAGAGACCCAGTACTTC.

This clonotype was seen more than once but under ten times. The chain uses TRBV18 and TRBJ2-3; tentative D call: TRBD1 (5 bases). V was clipped by 2 bases and J by 6 bases, with 21 bases between them. The CDR3 spans 17 residues. The germline V gene encodes CDR1 KGHSH and CDR2 LQKENI. As DNA, the CDR3 is TGTGCCAGCTCACCAATGACAGCAAGACCAGGTCGGGATACGCAGTATTTT. Translation gives CASSPMTARPGRDTQYF.

This clonotype was found many times. CDR3 nucleotides: TGTGCCAGCAGCCCCCTTCGTAGCGGCTCCTACAATGAGCAGTTCTTC. Its translation is CASSPLRSGSYNEQFF. V and J are TRBV7-6 and TRBJ2-1; tentatively, D is TRBD2 (6 bases). V gave up 5 bases and J gave up 0 bases, with 14 bases separating them. The CDR3 is made up of 16 amino acids. Germline V gene sequence: CDR1 SGHVS, CDR2 FNYEAQ.

This chain connects TRBV7-9 to TRBJ2-7; no firm D call. Germline lookup yields CDR1 SEHNR and CDR2 FQNEAQ (reference sequence). V was clipped by 5 bases and J by 2 bases, with 16 bases between them. There are 15 residues in the CDR3. The CDR3 is CASSPEIGTAYEQYF. The CDR3 DNA is TGTGCCAGCAGCCCCGAGATAGGAACGGCCTACGAGCAGTACTTC.

This clonotype has a count of ten or more. This chain links TRBV28 with TRBJ2-1, with D possibly TRBD2 on 5 matching bases. The CDR3 is 17 amino acids. The V gene lost 4 bases and the J gene lost 0 bases, with 16 bases spanning the gap. Germline values: CDR1 MDHEN, CDR2 SYDVKM. This CDR3 is CASSSLTRPSSYNEQFF. As DNA, the CDR3 is TGTGCCAGCAGTTCCTTAACTAGACCGAGCTCCTACAATGAGCAGTTCTTC. The full variable domain, completed using reference TRBV28 and TRBJ2-1, is DVKVTQSSRYLVKRTGEKVFLECVQDMDHENMFWYRQDPGLGLRLIYFSYDVKMKEKGDIPEGYSVSREKKERFSLILESASTNQTSMYLCASSSLTRPSSYNEQFFGPGTRLTVL.

Ten or more counts support this clonotype. The chain is built from TRBV4-1 and TRBJ2-1; 10 nucleotides line up with TRBD2. This CDR3 spans 19 amino acids. V was pared by 3 bases and J by 2 bases, with 13 bases of the junction left unmatched. Germline V gives CDR1 MGHRA, CDR2 YSYEKL. Here the CDR3 reads CASSQAGVGSGRAYNEQFF. The CDR3 DNA sequence: TGCGCCAGCAGCCAGGCGGGGGTAGGAAGCGGGAGGGCCTACAATGAGCAGTTCTTC.

This clonotype was recorded many times. The CDR3 nucleotides read TGTGCCAGCAGCGTAGACACAGATACGCAGTATTTT. This sequence encodes CASSVDTDTQYF. The chain recombines TRBV9 with TRBJ2-3, with D unclear. The CDR3 is made up of 12 amino acids. V was shortened by 0 bases and J by 2 bases, with 1 base between the two germline ends. Germline V gene data show CDR1 as SGDLS and CDR2 as YYNGEE.

In this sample, this clonotype turned up many times. The chain recombines TRBV5-6 with TRBJ1-3; tentative D call: TRBD1 (5 bases). V was cut by 6 bases and J by 2 bases, with 12 bases left in between. The CDR3 runs 14 residues. Germline CDR1 is SGHDT and CDR2 is YYEEEE. The DNA of the CDR3 is TGTGCCAGCACCTCTTCCAGGGCTGGAAACACCATATATTTT. Protein product: CASTSSRAGNTIYF.

This clonotype was seen at least ten times. The chain links TRBV27 to TRBJ2-1; tentatively, D is TRBD1 or TRBD2 (5 bases each). The CDR3 runs 16 residues. The V gene lost 7 bases and the J gene lost 7 bases, with 23 bases spanning the gap. Germline V gene data show CDR1 as MNHEY and CDR2 as SMNVEV (reference sequence). DNA for the CDR3: TGTGCCAGCAATCCTTCTATGGGGACCTGGGGGAATGAGCAGTTCTTC. Translation: CASNPSMGTWGNEQFF.

This clonotype came up many times. The chain uses TRBV7-8 and TRBJ1-2; D is possibly TRBD1 (5 bases). Trimming took 6 bases from V and 4 from J, leaving 15 bases between them. Germline V gives CDR1 SGHVS, CDR2 FQNEAQ. The CDR3 loop spans 14 amino acids. The CDR3: CASRDSNGAYGYTF. DNA of the CDR3: TGTGCCAGCAGAGACAGTAACGGGGCCTATGGCTACACCTTC.

This clonotype has a count of ten or more. This chain connects TRBV12-3 or TRBV12-4 to TRBJ1-1, with D perhaps TRBD1 (6 bases). There are 15 residues in the CDR3. The V end was cut by 4 bases, the J end by 5 bases, with 17 bases between. The CDR3 region has the DNA TGTGCCAGCAGTTGGACAGCGGGGGGCTGGACTGAAGCTTTCTTT. Amino acid sequence: CASSWTAGGWTEAFF.

This clonotype was counted at least ten times. The V gene is TRBV7-2, the J gene TRBJ2-1; 7 bases are shared with TRBD2. Trimming took 8 bases from V and 4 from J; bases not matched to a gene: 17. The CDR3 contains 17 residues. Germline CDR1 SGHTA, CDR2 FQGNSA. In nucleotides, the CDR3 is TGTGCCAGCGAGTGGAGGACTAGAGGGAGACAATACAATGAGCAGTTCTTC. Translated: CASEWRTRGRQYNEQFF.

This clonotype was recorded many times. This chain uses TRBV6-1 with TRBJ1-1; D is uncertain. Germline loops: CDR1 MNHNS, CDR2 SASEGT. The CDR3 spans 14 residues. Trimming removed 5 bases at V and 0 bases at J, with 10 bases between. CDR3 bases: TGTGCCAGCAGTCCGGGGATAATGAACACTGAAGCTTTCTTT. This codes for CASSPGIMNTEAFF.